This TCR beta chain was retrieved from a study of T cell responses to AZD1222 COVID-19 vaccine. The study's findings and limits: Regions 160-218 and 743-854 dominated among vaccine-associated CD4 TCRs spanning spike. It was only after the peak T cell response that any repertoires were sampled.

Second-dose recipients at about 4 or about 12 weeks were treated as one pooled group. Of note for this clone: Its antigen is as yet unknown.

The germline V and J ends were trimmed by 2 bases and 3 bases, with 10 bases remaining between them. There are 15 residues in the CDR3. CDR1 and CDR2 (germline): MNHEY, SVGEGT. Data came from immunoSEQ multiplex PCR; TCRdb stores just in-frame clones and leaves some out. Found here are about 110,000 clones, 90% of them singletons; the top ten hold 6.5% to 10%. The clonotype originates from an adult who received the AZD1222 COVID-19 vaccine. The rearrangement joins TRBV6-2 or TRBV6-3 to TRBJ2-2, with D perhaps TRBD2 (5 bases). Sample: peripheral blood, taken 28 days after the second AZD1222 dose. Here the CDR3 reads CASSYPGWDTGELFF. DNA for the CDR3: TGTGCCAGCAGTTACCCGGGGTGGGACACCGGGGAGCTGTTTTTT.